The 28 T cell receptor beta chains below all came from one sample that was sequenced in a study of identical twins. Each CDR3 protein gets one entry after TCRdb re-called the 5' RACE reads with MiXCR. This table holds 240,000 or so distinct CDR3 sequences, 5.5% to 8% found once. This same sample was also part of a study on yellow fever vaccine responses in identical twins.

The sample was memory (CD45RO+) T cells sorted from blood. The receptors were gathered from a woman younger than 30 in good health.

The genes are TRBV20-1 and TRBJ2-1, with TRBD1 as a possible D gene (5 bases). The germline V gene encodes CDR1 DFQATT and CDR2 SNEGSKA (reference sequence). The CDR3 is 15 amino acids. Deletions cut 2 bases from V and 3 bases from J, with 14 bases between. The CDR3, as DNA: TGCAGTGCTAGACAGGGTTTCATGGGCTACAATGAGCAGTTCTTC. It encodes CSARQGFMGYNEQFF.

The chain employs TRBV4-1 and TRBJ1-5, with 9 bases fitting TRBD1. There are 15 residues in the CDR3. Looked up from germline, CDR1 is MGHRA and CDR2 is YSYEKL. V lost 1 base and J lost 7; bases outside the gene matches: 5. The CDR3 sequence: CASSQVGQGRQPQHF. For the CDR3, the DNA is TGCGCCAGCAGCCAAGTAGGACAGGGGAGACAGCCCCAGCATTTT.

This clonotype was counted at least ten times. This rearrangement joins TRBV5-1 to TRBJ1-6; D uncertain. With 0 bases removed from V and 9 bases from J, the gap between germline ends came to 16 bases. CDR3 size: 16 residues. Germline values: CDR1 SGHRS, CDR2 YFSETQ. The CDR3, as DNA: TGCGCCAGCAGCTTGGGACGGGGTGAGAGGAGTTCACCCCTCCACTTT. This gives the protein CASSLGRGERSSPLHF. Supplemented by reference TRBV5-1 and TRBJ1-6, the full variable domain reads KAGVTQTPRYLIKTRGQQVTLSCSPISGHRSVSWYQQTPGQGLQFLFEYFSETQRNKGNFPGRFSGRQFSNSRSEMNVSTLELGDSALYLCASSLGRGERSSPLHFGNGTRLTVT.

The chain couples TRBV19 to TRBJ2-2; TRBD1 matches at 7 bases. There are 13 residues in the CDR3. J was trimmed by 13 bases and V by 5 bases; bases with no gene match: 10. The germline V gene encodes CDR1 LNHDA and CDR2 SQIVND (reference sequence). The CDR3 DNA reads TGTGCCAGTAGTCAAGGGACAGCGTTTCCGCTGTTTTTT. Translation: CASSQGTAFPLFF.

The chain is built from TRBV10-1 and TRBJ2-5; 11 bases are shared with TRBD2. V lost 0 bases to trimming and J lost 5 bases; unmatched junction nucleotides: 8. The CDR3 loop spans 17 amino acids. The germline gives CDR1 WNHNN, CDR2 SYGVQD (reference sequence). The CDR3 nucleotides are TGCGCCAGCAGTGAGTCGGCTAGCGGGGGGCCGCGGGAGACCCAGTACTTC. Amino acids: CASSESASGGPRETQYF.

Many counts were recorded for this clonotype. This chain connects TRBV5-1 to TRBJ2-3; perhaps TRBD2 as D (5 bases). The CDR3 consists of 15 residues. The germline V gene has CDR1 SGHRS and CDR2 YFSETQ. Trimming left V 4 bases short and J 0 bases short, with 12 bases between. CDR3 in amino acids: CASSLSAQSTDTQYF. CDR3 in DNA: TGCGCCAGCAGCCTTAGCGCCCAAAGCACAGATACGCAGTATTTT. Drawing the rest from reference TRBV5-1 and TRBJ2-3, the complete variable domain is KAGVTQTPRYLIKTRGQQVTLSCSPISGHRSVSWYQQTPGQGLQFLFEYFSETQRNKGNFPGRFSGRQFSNSRSEMNVSTLELGDSALYLCASSLSAQSTDTQYFGPGTRLTVL.

This clonotype was detected ten times or more. This rearrangement joins TRBV5-1 to TRBJ2-2; D not resolved. Germline CDR1 SGHRS, CDR2 YFSETQ. The germline V and J ends were trimmed by 4 bases and 0 bases, with 7 bases remaining between them. CDR3 length: 14 amino acids. The CDR3 protein is CASSSFANTGELFF. Written as DNA, the CDR3 is TGCGCCAGCAGCAGCTTCGCGAACACCGGGGAGCTGTTTTTT.

J is TRBJ2-5 and V is TRBV27, with D possibly called TRBD1 or TRBD2 (5 bases each). The germline V gene encodes CDR1 MNHEY and CDR2 SMNVEV (reference sequence). V was pared by 2 bases and J by 5 bases, with 9 bases between. This CDR3 comprises 13 residues. CDR3 DNA: TGTGCCAGCAGTTTAAGAGGGGTGGAGACCCAGTACTTC. Translated: CASSLRGVETQYF.

The rearrangement links TRBV5-1 to TRBJ2-7; D possibly corresponds to TRBD1 (7 bases). Germline V gene sequence: CDR1 SGHRS, CDR2 YFSETQ. V lost 4 bases and J lost 6, with 23 bases in between. This CDR3 has 16 residues. The CDR3 DNA reads TGCGCCAGCAGCCCGGGGGTAGGGGGCTTCTCGGGCGAGCAGTACTTC. It codes for CASSPGVGGFSGEQYF. Full variable domain (remainder filled in from reference TRBV5-1 and TRBJ2-7): KAGVTQTPRYLIKTRGQQVTLSCSPISGHRSVSWYQQTPGQGLQFLFEYFSETQRNKGNFPGRFSGRQFSNSRSEMNVSTLELGDSALYLCASSPGVGGFSGEQYFGPGTRLTVT.

At least ten counts were recorded for this clonotype. The chain combines TRBV7-2 with TRBJ2-7; weak D call: TRBD2 (5 bases). CDR1 and CDR2 from the germline V gene are SGHTA and FQGNSA. The germline V and J ends were trimmed by 1 base and 2 bases, with 12 bases remaining between them. This CDR3 comprises 15 residues. This chain's CDR3 is CASSLGASQTYEQYF. The CDR3 region has the DNA TGTGCCAGCAGCTTAGGGGCTAGCCAAACCTACGAGCAGTACTTC.

The chain combines TRBV20-1 with TRBJ1-3; no definite D call. The germline V gene has CDR1 DFQATT and CDR2 SNEGSKA (reference sequence). V gave up 3 bases and J gave up 6 bases, with 12 bases separating them. The CDR3 runs 13 residues. As DNA, the CDR3 is TGCAGTGCTAGTCCAATAGGGATAAACACCATATATTTT. It specifies CSASPIGINTIYF.

This chain connects TRBV7-7 to TRBJ2-5, with 8 bases matching TRBD2. The germline V gene encodes CDR1 SSHAT and CDR2 FNYEAQ (reference sequence). With 5 bases clipped from V and 5 bases from J, the junction kept 10 bases outside the gene matches. This CDR3 region has 15 residues. The CDR3 here is CASSPNPSGLETQYF. CDR3 DNA sequence: TGTGCCAGCAGCCCAAATCCTAGCGGGCTGGAGACCCAGTACTTC.

The rearrangement joins TRBV21-1 to TRBJ2-3. TRBV21-1 is listed as a pseudogene. CDR3 length: 15 residues. CDR3 DNA sequence: TGTGCCAGCAGCAAAGCGAGGACGGACACAGATACGCAGTATTTT. Translated: CASSKARTDTDTQYF.

This clonotype was detected ten times or more. This rearrangement joins TRBV24-1 to TRBJ2-2; 8 nucleotides match TRBD1. Trimming cost V 4 bases and J 7 bases; bases outside gene matches: 13. Looked up from germline, CDR1 is KGHDR and CDR2 is SFDVKD. The CDR3 is 17 residues long. CDR3 sequence (DNA): TGTGCCACCAGTGACGCGGGACAGGCAGGGTTCAGCGGGGAGCTGTTTTTT. Its translation: CATSDAGQAGFSGELFF.

This clonotype was found a few times. The V gene is TRBV20-1, the J gene TRBJ2-7; TRBD2 agrees at 9 bases. The CDR3 has 13 residues. CDR1 is DFQATT, CDR2 SNEGSKA, per germline (reference sequence). Germline trimming cut 4 bases from V and 5 bases from J; bases unmatched to any gene: 6. CDR3 loop: CSANLAGTHEQYV. The CDR3 DNA reads as TGCAGTGCTAATCTAGCGGGGACTCACGAGCAGTACGTC.

The table lists this clonotype with many counts. The chain recombines TRBV7-9 with TRBJ2-1; D remains ambiguous. CDR1 SEHNR and CDR2 FQNEAQ come from the germline V gene (reference sequence). Trimming took 3 bases from V and 9 from J, leaving 9 bases between them. This CDR3 has 12 amino acids. DNA for the CDR3: TGTGCCAGCAGCTTGAAGTTCACTGAGCAGTTCTTC. This encodes CASSLKFTEQFF.

This clonotype was picked up a small number of times. This chain joins TRBV27 and TRBJ2-5, with D possibly being TRBD2 (6 bases). The CDR3 is 13 amino acids. V was cut by 5 bases and J by 7 bases, with 14 bases left in between. CDR1 and CDR2 from the germline V gene are MNHEY and SMNVEV (reference sequence). Written as DNA, the CDR3 is TGTGCCAGCAGTACTCGGCGGGACGGGACCCAGTACTTC. Protein sequence: CASSTRRDGTQYF.

This clonotype was picked up a small number of times. CDR3 loop: CASSLGLAGKDEQYF. CDR3 in DNA: TGTGCCAGCAGTTTAGGACTAGCGGGAAAGGACGAGCAGTACTTC. The genes are TRBV28 and TRBJ2-7; TRBD2 matches at 12 bases. CDR3 length equals 15 residues. With V trimmed by 2 bases and J by 5 bases, 4 bases remained unmatched. Germline lookup yields CDR1 MDHEN and CDR2 SYDVKM.

J is TRBJ2-1 and V is TRBV10-2; 7 bases are shared with TRBD1. The J segment lost 5 bases and the V segment lost 3 bases, leaving 7 bases of the junction unmatched. Germline CDR1 is WSHSY and CDR2 is SAAADI. This CDR3 comprises 15 residues. Here the CDR3 DNA reads TGCGCCAGCAGTGAAAGGGCAGGGGGTCACAATGAGCAGTTCTTC. The encoded protein is CASSERAGGHNEQFF.

Many counts were recorded for this clonotype. V is TRBV4-2 and J is TRBJ1-1, with a possible D match to TRBD1 (5 bases). CDR3 size: 15 residues. CDR1 and CDR2 (germline): LGHNA, YNFKEQ. With 1 base removed from V and 1 base from J, the gap between germline ends came to 10 bases. The CDR3 bases are TGTGCCAGCAGCCAAGGGGGGGAACCGAACACTGAAGCTTTCTTT. Amino acids: CASSQGGEPNTEAFF.

Turning to this clonotype: The junction departs from germline at one end; a sequencing error may be responsible. The chain recombines TRBV20-1 with TRBJ1-1, with TRBD1 identical over 9 bases. The CDR3 sequence is 12 residues long. Per germline, CDR1 DFQATT and CDR2 SNEGSKA (reference sequence). The CDR3 is CSAIEGTGKGPF. CDR3 in DNA: TGCAGTGCTATAGAAGGGACAGGGAAAGGACCTTTT.

This clonotype occurred a few times. The chain recombines TRBV3-1 with TRBJ2-7; D assignment may be TRBD1 or TRBD2 (5 bases each). This CDR3 contains 16 residues. V was pared by 3 bases and J by 4 bases, with 19 bases between. Germline CDR1 reads LGHDT; CDR2 reads YNNKEL (reference sequence). CDR3: CASSHRGTGLGYEQYF. The CDR3 bases are TGTGCCAGCAGCCATAGAGGGACGGGGTTGGGATACGAGCAGTACTTC.

This clonotype has just a few counts. This sequence joins TRBV6-5 and TRBJ1-6; TRBD1 matches at 10 bases. Germline CDR1 and CDR2: MNHEY and SVGAGI. With 1 base clipped from V and 10 bases from J, the junction kept 4 bases outside the gene matches. The CDR3 has 15 amino acids. CDR3 residues: CASSYLGQGGSPLHF. The CDR3 DNA is TGTGCCAGCAGTTACTTAGGACAGGGGGGATCACCCCTCCACTTT.

This clonotype was detected many times. The V call is TRBV12-3 or TRBV12-4, the J call TRBJ2-1, with a possible D match to TRBD1 (6 bases). The length of the CDR3 is 17 residues. Deletions cut 5 bases from V and 2 bases from J, with 19 bases between. Written as DNA, the CDR3 is TGTGCCAGCAGTAGAAGGTACAGGGCGCAAGCCTACAATGAGCAGTTCTTC. Its protein product is CASSRRYRAQAYNEQFF.

This clonotype occurred a few times. The chain carries TRBV7-8 and TRBJ2-1, with TRBD2 identical over 14 bases. CDR3 length: 16 amino acids. CDR1 is SGHVS and CDR2 is FQNEAQ in the germline V gene. Losses at the gene ends were 5 bases for V and 9 bases for J; bases not matched to a gene: 9. CDR3 DNA: TGTGCCAGCAGCAAGGGACTAGCGGGAGTTCTAGCTGAGCAGTTCTTC. This sequence encodes CASSKGLAGVLAEQFF.

The genes are TRBV6-1 and TRBJ2-1; 8 bases fit TRBD1. The CDR3 has 15 residues. CDR1 and CDR2 from the germline V gene are MNHNS and SASEGT. V gave up 5 bases and J gave up 13 bases; unmatched junction bases: 16. The CDR3 sequence is CASSHQGAGGSFQFF. CDR3 DNA: TGTGCCAGCAGTCATCAGGGGGCTGGGGGCAGTTTTCAGTTCTTC.

This clonotype was seen many times. This sequence joins TRBV12-3 or TRBV12-4 and TRBJ2-5; D gene ambiguous. The length of the CDR3 is 15 residues. Trimming took 2 bases from V and 0 from J, leaving 10 bases between them. The CDR3 here is CASSLIRGYQETQYF. CDR3 DNA: TGTGCCAGCAGTTTAATCCGCGGCTACCAAGAGACCCAGTACTTC.

This clonotype was seen a few times. The chain recombines TRBV20-1 with TRBJ2-3; 8 bases are a match to TRBD2. Germline V lookup: CDR1 DFQATT, CDR2 SNEGSKA (reference sequence). This CDR3 is 15 amino acids long. V lost 2 bases, J lost 4 bases, and 8 bases stayed unmatched. The CDR3 loop reads CSARSPGREADTQYF. The DNA of the CDR3 is TGCAGTGCTAGATCCCCGGGGCGGGAGGCAGATACGCAGTATTTT.